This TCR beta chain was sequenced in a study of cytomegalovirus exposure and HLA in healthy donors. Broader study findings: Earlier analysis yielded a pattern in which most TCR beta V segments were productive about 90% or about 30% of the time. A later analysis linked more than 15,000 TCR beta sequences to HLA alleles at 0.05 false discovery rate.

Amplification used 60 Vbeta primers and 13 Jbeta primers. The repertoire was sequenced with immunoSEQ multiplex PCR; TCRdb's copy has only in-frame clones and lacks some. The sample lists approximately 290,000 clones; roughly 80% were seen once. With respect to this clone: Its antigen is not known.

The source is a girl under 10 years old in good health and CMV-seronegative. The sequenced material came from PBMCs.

The CDR3 reads CASSIRRGSATGLELAQYF. CDR3 nucleotides: TGTGCCAGTAGTATCAGGAGGGGGTCCGCGACAGGGCTGGAATTGGCCCAGTACTTC. The chain combines TRBV19 with TRBJ2-5; a possible D gene is TRBD1 (7 bases). The CDR3 is made up of 19 amino acids. CDR1 and CDR2 from the germline V gene are LNHDA and SQIVND (reference sequence). Trimming took 3 bases from V and 9 from J, leaving 32 bases between them.